The 17 T cell receptor beta chains below all came from one sample that was sequenced in a study of graft-versus-host responses after intestinal transplantation. Their cognate antigens are unknown. Profiling relied on immunoSEQ multiplex PCR, and the TCRdb table lists in-frame clones only, not all of them. The sample gives around 100,000 clones, roughly 87% of which show up once; over 0.75% is in the top ten. The sequences come from unstimulated CD4+ T cells sorted from spleen or lymph node cells, collected before transplant. These receptors were taken from a human donor who was the organ donor for an intestinal transplant.

This clone turned up a few times. V and J are TRBV18 and TRBJ1-6, with D perhaps TRBD1 (5 bases). The germline V gene has CDR1 KGHSH and CDR2 LQKENI. The V and J ends lost 3 bases and 10 bases respectively, with 13 bases between them. The CDR3 spans 14 residues. CDR3 DNA: TGTGCCAGCTCACCCCGGGACCAAGGATCACCCCTCCACTTT. Protein: CASSPRDQGSPLHF.

CDR3 in amino acids: CAISESQGRSYNSPLHF. The CDR3 bases are TGTGCCATCAGTGAGTCGCAGGGTCGTTCCTATAATTCACCCCTCCACTTT. The chain carries TRBV10-3 and TRBJ1-6; maybe TRBD1 (5 bases). The CDR3 contains 17 residues. V was pared by 0 bases and J by 1 base, with 10 bases between. CDR1 ENHRY and CDR2 SYGVKD come from the germline V gene.

The V and J genes are TRBV5-6 and TRBJ2-2, with 10 bases aligning to TRBD1. J was trimmed by 4 bases and V by 1 base; bases with no gene match: 7. Germline CDR1 and CDR2: SGHDT and YYEEEE. This CDR3 has 17 residues. CDR3 bases: TGTGCCAGCAGCTTGTTAGGGACAGGGGCTTTCACCGGGGAGCTGTTTTTT. Its protein is CASSLLGTGAFTGELFF.

The genes are TRBV6-6 and TRBJ1-2; D unclear. V lost 2 bases and J lost 7, with 14 bases in between. This CDR3 contains 14 residues. Germline assignment: CDR1 MNHNY and CDR2 SVGAGI (reference sequence). The CDR3 loop is CASSYAAWLGGYTF. Here the CDR3 DNA reads TGTGCCAGCAGTTACGCAGCCTGGTTGGGTGGCTACACCTTC.

V gene TRBV7-9 combines with J gene TRBJ2-3, with unresolved D. V was trimmed by 4 bases and J by 0 bases, leaving 14 bases between them. The CDR3 is made up of 16 amino acids. Germline assignment: CDR1 SEHNR and CDR2 FQNEAQ (reference sequence). The chain's CDR3 is CASSWTDQTSTDTQYF. The CDR3 DNA follows: TGTGCCAGCAGCTGGACGGATCAAACTAGCACAGATACGCAGTATTTT.

J is TRBJ2-1 and V is TRBV28; no clear D gene. Germline CDR1 MDHEN, CDR2 SYDVKM. This CDR3 contains 11 residues. Trimming pared 2 bases from V and 5 bases from J, leaving 1 base between. The chain's CDR3 is CASSLNNEQFF. In DNA form, the CDR3 reads TGTGCCAGCAGTTTAAACAATGAGCAGTTCTTC.

This clone is a singleton in its sample. The V and J genes are TRBV5-6 and TRBJ1-2; D gene ambiguous. Germline V lookup: CDR1 SGHDT, CDR2 YYEEEE. Trimming stripped 7 bases from V and 4 bases from J, with 11 bases between. This CDR3 contains 12 residues. The CDR3, as DNA: TGTGCCAGCTCTTCGGGGTCCTATGGCTACACCTTC. Translated: CASSSGSYGYTF.

The CDR3 DNA is TGTGCCAGCAGGAGAGGGGCTTTCTTT. Its translation: CASRRGAFF. The chain links TRBV6-5 to TRBJ1-1; D is unclear. The V gene lost 6 bases and the J gene lost 11 bases, with 7 bases spanning the gap. This CDR3 region has 9 residues. Germline V gene lookup returns CDR1 MNHEY and CDR2 SVGAGI.

The chain links TRBV7-2 to TRBJ2-5; tentatively, D is TRBD1 (5 bases). CDR3 length: 16 residues. The V gene's germline CDR1 is SGHTA and CDR2 FQGNSA. V lost 2 bases to trimming and J lost 1 base, with 14 bases between them. This CDR3 is CASSLHRQQGQETQYF. CDR3 in DNA: TGTGCCAGCAGCTTACACAGGCAGCAGGGCCAAGAGACCCAGTACTTC.

This clone has only a few counts. This chain links TRBV6-5 with TRBJ1-6, with 9 bases lining up with TRBD1. The CDR3 covers 15 residues. Germline CDR1 and CDR2: MNHEY and SVGAGI. The V and J ends lost 6 bases and 5 bases, in that order; junction bases with no gene match: 5. For the CDR3, the DNA is TGTGCCAGCAGAAAACAGGGGGCGGATAATTCACCCCTCCACTTT. Amino acids: CASRKQGADNSPLHF.

This clone was seen only once. This chain joins TRBV5-6 and TRBJ2-2; D gene unclear. The ends were cut back, 5 bases at V and 6 bases at J, with 17 bases in the middle. The V gene's germline CDR1 is SGHDT and CDR2 YYEEEE. There are 15 residues in the CDR3. The CDR3 here is CASSETDRIAGELFF. In DNA form, the CDR3 reads TGTGCCAGCAGTGAGACCGACCGGATCGCCGGGGAGCTGTTTTTT. Combining the CDR3 with reference TRBV5-6 and TRBJ2-2 gives the whole variable domain DAGVTQSPTHLIKTRGQQVTLRCSPKSGHDTVSWYQQALGQGPQFIFQYYEEEERQRGNFPDRFSGHQFPNYSSELNVNALLLGDSALYLCASSETDRIAGELFFGEGSRLTVL.

The V call is TRBV7-9, the J call TRBJ2-7; no firm D call. V was cut by 5 bases and J by 3 bases, with 11 bases left in between. Germline CDR1 is SEHNR and CDR2 is FQNEAQ (reference sequence). This CDR3 has 13 amino acids. The CDR3 here is CASSRGGYYEQYF. The CDR3 region has the DNA TGTGCCAGCAGCAGAGGTGGGTACTACGAGCAGTACTTC.

The chain carries TRBV4-2 and TRBJ2-7, with 9 bases lining up with TRBD1. V shed 0 bases and J 0 bases; nucleotides not matched to a gene: 9. Germline V gene data show CDR1 as LGHNA and CDR2 as YNFKEQ. The CDR3 is made up of 18 amino acids. CDR3 loop: CASSQEGQGMGSSYEQYF. DNA of the CDR3: TGTGCCAGCAGCCAAGAGGGACAGGGTATGGGGTCCTCCTACGAGCAGTACTTC.

This chain links TRBV10-3 with TRBJ2-3; TRBD2 is a possible D gene (6 bases). Germline loops: CDR1 ENHRY, CDR2 SYGVKD. Trimming took off 7 bases at V and 1 base at J, with 15 bases between the two ends. The CDR3 is made up of 15 amino acids. Written as DNA, the CDR3 is TGTGCCATCATGCGGGGAAATTCGGGCACAGATACGCAGTATTTT. Encoded protein: CAIMRGNSGTDTQYF.

In this sample, this clone turned up once. V and J are TRBV7-9 and TRBJ2-3, with D perhaps assigned TRBD1 or TRBD2 (6 bases each). Trimming left V 5 bases short and J 0 bases short, with 24 bases between. This CDR3 has 19 residues. The germline V gene encodes CDR1 SEHNR and CDR2 FQNEAQ (reference sequence). CDR3 nucleotides: TGTGCCAGCAGCGGTGCGGGACATTTTCTCCTCCTCAGCACAGATACGCAGTATTTT. It encodes CASSGAGHFLLLSTDTQYF.

The V and J genes are TRBV12-5 and TRBJ2-5; no firm D call. The CDR3 totals 11 residues. V dropped 7 bases and J dropped 4 bases, with 7 bases sitting between them. Germline V CDR1 and CDR2: LGHNT, FRNRAP. CDR3 amino acids: CASANRETQYF. Written as DNA, the CDR3 is TGTGCTAGTGCCAATAGAGAGACCCAGTACTTC.

The chain uses TRBV5-1 and TRBJ1-3; D may be TRBD1 (5 bases). V was pared by 3 bases and J by 0 bases, with 10 bases between. CDR3 length: 15 amino acids. Germline V gives CDR1 SGHRS, CDR2 YFSETQ. As DNA, the CDR3 is TGCGCCAGCAGCTCGGGACCGATCTCTGGAAACACCATATATTTT. It encodes CASSSGPISGNTIYF.